Given below is one TCR beta chain in context. What it recognizes is unknown. Sequenced by immunoSEQ multiplex PCR; TCRdb stores in-frame clones only, minus some. The table lists fewer than 200,000 clones, 90% to 95% of them singletons. The entry originates in a study of T cell responses to AZD1222 COVID-19 vaccine. Study-wide results and caveats: Regions 160-218 and 743-854 dominated among vaccine-associated CD4 TCRs spanning spike. Increases in Spike-specific TCR breadth and depth were seen after two AZD1222 doses.

V gave up 0 bases and J gave up 4 bases, with 12 bases separating them. CDR1 and CDR2 from the germline V gene are SGHTA and FQGNSA. The CDR3 length is 15 residues. The rearrangement links TRBV7-2 to TRBJ1-2; tentatively, D is TRBD1 (5 bases). This receptor was taken from an adult who received the MenACWY meningococcal vaccine as a control. Sequencing was performed on peripheral blood, taken 28 days after the second dose of the MenACWY control vaccine. The CDR3 DNA is TGTGCCAGCAGCTTAGCCCAGGGCACTTCCTATGGCTACACCTTC. Its protein product is CASSLAQGTSYGYTF.